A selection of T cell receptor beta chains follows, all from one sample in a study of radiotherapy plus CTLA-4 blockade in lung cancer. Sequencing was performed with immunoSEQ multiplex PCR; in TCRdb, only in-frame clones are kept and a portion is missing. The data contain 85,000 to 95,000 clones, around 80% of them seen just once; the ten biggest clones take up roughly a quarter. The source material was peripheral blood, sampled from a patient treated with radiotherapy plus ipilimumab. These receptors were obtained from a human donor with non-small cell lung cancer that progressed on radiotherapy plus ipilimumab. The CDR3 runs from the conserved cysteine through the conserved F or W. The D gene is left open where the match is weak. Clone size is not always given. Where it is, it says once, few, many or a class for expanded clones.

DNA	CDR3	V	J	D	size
TGTGCCAGCAGCCGAACAGGCGACATGTTCTCTGGAAACACCATATATTTT	CASSRTGDMFSGNTIYF	TRBV28	TRBJ1-3	-	few
TGTGCCAGCAGTGAACTCCGCAGATCGGGGGCTTTCTTT	CASSELRRSGAFF	TRBV6-1	TRBJ1-1	-	-
TGCGCCAGCAGTGAGTCGCTTTTTGGGACTAGCGGGACCTACAATGAGCAGTTCTTC	CASSESLFGTSGTYNEQFF	TRBV10-2	TRBJ2-1	TRBD2	-
TGTGCCAGCAGCGACCCGGACAGGTACAATGAGCAGTTCTTC	CASSDPDRYNEQFF	TRBV9	TRBJ2-1	TRBD1	-
TGTGCCAGCTATCACAGGGGGCTGGGCGGCACTGAAGCTTTCTTT	CASYHRGLGGTEAFF	TRBV6-5	TRBJ1-1	TRBD1	once
TGTGCCAGCATGGGACAGGGGGCAGCCAATCAGCCCCAGCATTTT	CASMGQGAANQPQHF	TRBV2	TRBJ1-5	TRBD1	-
TGTGCCAGCAGCCCCGGGACAGTCACCGGGGAGCTGTTTTTT	CASSPGTVTGELFF	TRBV7-2	TRBJ2-2	TRBD1	-
TGTGCCAGCAGTTTAACCCTTCTACCGGCCTCGGGACGGGCTTTCTTT	CASSLTLLPASGRAFF	TRBV28	TRBJ1-1	-	-
TGCGCCAGCAGCTTGGCCGGTCCGGGAGGAGGTGAGACCCAGTACTTC	CASSLAGPGGGETQYF	TRBV5-1	TRBJ2-5	TRBD2	-
TGTGCCAGCTCACCAGACAGCAGCGGCACTGAAGCTTTCTTT	CASSPDSSGTEAFF	TRBV18	TRBJ1-1	-	-
TGTGCCAGCAAGGACAGGAGCTCCTATAATTCACCCCTCCACTTT	CASKDRSSYNSPLHF	TRBV6-5	TRBJ1-6	TRBD1	-
TGTGCCAGCAGTTTCAGGGAGGGACATGGCTACACCTTC	CASSFREGHGYTF	TRBV27	TRBJ1-2	-	-
TGTGCCAGCAGCCCAAAAGGGGCAGCTGGGGCTTTCTTT	CASSPKGAAGAFF	TRBV7-3	TRBJ1-1	-	-
TGCGCCAGCAGGGGTGAAACAGAGCAGTTCTTC	CASRGETEQFF	TRBV5-1	TRBJ2-1	-	-
TGTGCCAGCAGCCCGGAGGGGCTTGGGGCCAACGTCCTGACTTTC	CASSPEGLGANVLTF	TRBV7-9	TRBJ2-6	-	-
TGTGCCATCAGTGATGGACAGGGGAACTATGGCTACACCTTC	CAISDGQGNYGYTF	TRBV10-3	TRBJ1-2	TRBD1	-
TGTGCCAGCAGCGTAGGGACAGTCCCTAGCTACGAGCAGTACTTC	CASSVGTVPSYEQYF	TRBV9	TRBJ2-7	-	once
TGTGCCAGCAGCGAGGGACAGGGGGCCAGCGGCTATGGCTACACCTTC	CASSEGQGASGYGYTF	TRBV5-5	TRBJ1-2	TRBD1	few
TGTGCCAGCAGCTTAGAGCAGGGGAGGGTCGAGCAGTACTTC	CASSLEQGRVEQYF	TRBV13	TRBJ2-7	-	-
TGTGCCAGCACCAACTCGGACAGAATACAAGAGACCCAGTACTTC	CASTNSDRIQETQYF	TRBV6-5	TRBJ2-5	-	-
TGTGCCAGCTTCCCCGGGACGGGCACAGATACGCAGTATTTT	CASFPGTGTDTQYF	TRBV2	TRBJ2-3	-	-
TGTGCCATCGGACTAGCGGGATACAATGAGCAGTTCTTC	CAIGLAGYNEQFF	TRBV6-1	TRBJ2-1	TRBD2	-
TGTGCCAGCAGACGCGATCCAGGGTCCACTGAAGCTTTCTTT	CASRRDPGSTEAFF	TRBV6-4	TRBJ1-1	-	once
TGTGCCAGCAGCCTGGACAGGGCCGAAAACATTCAGTACTTC	CASSLDRAENIQYF	TRBV28	TRBJ2-4	TRBD1	-